The 19 T cell receptor beta chains below were found in one sample sequenced in a study of T-cell reconstitution after alpha-beta-depleted transplantation in children. Unique molecular identifiers were incorporated when the TCRbeta library was constructed. TCRdb independently ran MiXCR on the PCR reads; one entry per CDR3 protein. In the table there are some 80,000 distinct CDR3 sequences, over 15% of which are singletons. The source material was PBMCs, mostly from graft donor cells, sampled 360 days after TCRalphabeta/CD19-depleted stem cell transplant. The receptors stem from a male patient under 10 years old who had a stem cell transplant for acute lymphoblastic leukemia, so the T cells may come from the graft donor.

The sample holds a few counts of this clonotype. The rearrangement joins TRBV5-4 to TRBJ2-5; TRBD1 might be the D (6 bases). The CDR3 is 16 amino acids. V was shortened by 1 base and J by 4 bases, with 17 bases between the two germline ends. The germline CDR1 and CDR2 sequences are SGHNT and YYREEE (reference sequence). CDR3 bases: TGTGCCAGCAGCTTGAGGTGGGGGCGAGGGTCAGAGACCCAGTACTTC. Translation gives CASSLRWGRGSETQYF.

This chain links TRBV7-2 with TRBJ2-5; possibly TRBD1 for D (6 bases). Per the germline V gene, CDR1 is SGHTA and CDR2 is FQGNSA. V lost 7 bases and J lost 2, with 20 bases in between. This CDR3 has 16 residues. The CDR3 bases are TGTGCCAGCATGCCCACAGGGTGGGGATTACAAGAGACCCAGTACTTC. Translating it yields CASMPTGWGLQETQYF.

The J gene is TRBJ2-5, the V gene TRBV5-6, with D possibly TRBD2 on 5 matching bases. The CDR3 contains 13 residues. Germline CDR1 SGHDT, CDR2 YYEEEE. The V end lost 8 bases, the J end lost 4 bases, and 15 bases lay between the germline ends. CDR3 coding DNA: TGTGCCAGGAGCCCGGGGTGGTTAGAGACCCAGTACTTC. As protein: CARSPGWLETQYF.

The rearrangement links TRBV6-1 to TRBJ1-1; 8 nucleotides agree with TRBD1. J was trimmed by 1 base and V by 4 bases; bases with no gene match: 2. The CDR3 covers 14 residues. Germline CDR1 reads MNHNS; CDR2 reads SASEGT. The CDR3 loop reads CASSGGQGNTEAFF. CDR3 bases: TGTGCCAGCAGTGGCGGACAGGGGAACACTGAAGCTTTCTTT.

This clonotype was counted many times. The chain carries TRBV4-1 and TRBJ2-5; TRBD2 matches at 9 bases. Germline V gives CDR1 MGHRA, CDR2 YSYEKL. This CDR3 comprises 18 residues. V gave up 0 bases and J gave up 1 base; unmatched junction bases: 9. The CDR3 here is CASSQEISGSPFQETQYF. CDR3 coding DNA: TGCGCCAGCAGCCAAGAGATTAGCGGGAGCCCATTCCAAGAGACCCAGTACTTC.

The J gene is TRBJ2-3, the V gene TRBV10-2; TRBD1 aligns across 7 bases. V gave up 5 bases and J gave up 4 bases; unmatched junction bases: 9. CDR3 length: 15 amino acids. The germline CDR1 and CDR2 sequences are WSHSY and SAAADI. CDR3 nucleotides: TGCGCCAGCAGTCTGGTTAGTAGGGGGCCAGATACGCAGTATTTT. This encodes CASSLVSRGPDTQYF.

This clonotype was counted only a few times. The chain joins TRBV10-3 to TRBJ2-1; D is unresolved. This CDR3 has 15 residues. Germline assignment: CDR1 ENHRY and CDR2 SYGVKD. Trimming removed 4 bases at V and 1 base at J, with 11 bases between. CDR3 DNA: TGTGCCATCAGTGGCGCGGCCCCATCCTACAATGAGCAGTTCTTC. This codes for CAISGAAPSYNEQFF.

Here the CDR3 reads CASRNFIGTGDVHEQFF. The CDR3 coding sequence is TGCGCCAGCAGAAATTTCATCGGGACAGGGGATGTTCATGAGCAGTTCTTC. J is TRBJ2-1 and V is TRBV5-1, with 10 bases identical to TRBD1. The CDR3 runs to 17 residues. The germline V gene has CDR1 SGHRS and CDR2 YFSETQ. Trimming at V came to 5 bases and at J to 8 bases, leaving 16 bases not matched to a gene. Complete variable domain (other parts from reference TRBV5-1 and TRBJ2-1): KAGVTQTPRYLIKTRGQQVTLSCSPISGHRSVSWYQQTPGQGLQFLFEYFSETQRNKGNFPGRFSGRQFSNSRSEMNVSTLELGDSALYLCASRNFIGTGDVHEQFFGPGTRLTVL.

The chain recombines TRBV6-5 with TRBJ2-1, with 11 bases lining up with TRBD2. V lost 0 bases to trimming and J lost 5 bases; unmatched junction nucleotides: 9. CDR1 and CDR2 (germline): MNHEY, SVGAGI. This CDR3 has 18 amino acids. The CDR3 loop reads CASSYSSSGRYRNNEQFF. CDR3 sequence (DNA): TGTGCCAGCAGTTACTCGTCTAGCGGGAGGTACAGGAACAATGAGCAGTTCTTC.

This clonotype was counted many times. The chain has TRBV11-3 and TRBJ2-7, with a weak D call TRBD1 (6 bases). Germline CDR1 SGHNT, CDR2 YENEEA. CDR3 size: 16 residues. V lost 5 bases, J lost 4 bases, and 21 bases lay in between. The DNA for the CDR3 is TGTGCCAGCAGCGAGGGGGACGGGGCACTCGTTTACGAGCAGTACTTC. It yields the protein CASSEGDGALVYEQYF.

This chain links TRBV13 with TRBJ1-2; 10 positions match TRBD1. CDR1 PRHDT and CDR2 FYEKMQ come from the germline V gene (reference sequence). The CDR3 contains 15 residues. V gave up 3 bases and J gave up 6 bases; unmatched junction bases: 7. This chain's CDR3 is CASSFLGTGEDGYTF. In DNA, the CDR3 is TGTGCCAGCAGCTTTTTGGGGACAGGGGAAGATGGCTACACCTTC.

This clonotype was found many times. The V call is TRBV12-3 or TRBV12-4, the J call TRBJ2-3, with TRBD1 matching 9 bases. The CDR3 covers 14 residues. J gave up 4 bases and V 6 bases, and 5 bases lay outside the gene matches. The CDR3 reads CASSRDRASDTQYF. In DNA form, the CDR3 reads TGTGCCAGCAGCCGGGACAGGGCGTCAGATACGCAGTATTTT.

This clonotype was seen a single time. A read error may produce the germline difference seen at one junction end. This chain uses TRBV29-1 with TRBJ2-1; the match to TRBD2 covers 7 bases. The CDR3 covers 12 residues. The germline CDR1 and CDR2 sequences are SQVTM and ANQGSEA. CDR3 amino acids: CGVTGLVREQFF. In DNA, the CDR3 is TGCGGCGTTACCGGACTAGTTCGTGAGCAGTTCTTC.

This chain uses TRBV18 with TRBJ2-7; D ambiguous. CDR1 and CDR2 from the germline V gene are KGHSH and LQKENI. The CDR3 is 13 amino acids. Trimming shortened V by 0 bases and J by 7 bases, and 10 bases separated the two germline ends. The DNA for the CDR3 is TGTGCCAGCTCACCACCTGGATTAGGAGAGCAGTACTTC. Amino acids: CASSPPGLGEQYF.

The chain has TRBV10-3 and TRBJ2-2, with D perhaps matching TRBD2 (5 bases). The V and J ends lost 4 bases and 3 bases respectively, with 12 bases between them. The CDR3 is made up of 15 amino acids. Germline lookup yields CDR1 ENHRY and CDR2 SYGVKD. Here the CDR3 DNA reads TGTGCCATCAGTGCGGGAACAAGCTACACCGGGGAGCTGTTTTTT. This translates into CAISAGTSYTGELFF.

This chain connects TRBV28 to TRBJ2-7; D may be TRBD2 (5 bases). This CDR3 is built from 15 residues. Trimming took 6 bases from V and 2 from J, leaving 17 bases between them. The V gene's germline CDR1 is MDHEN and CDR2 SYDVKM. The DNA for the CDR3 is TGTGCCAGCAGCCCACGGGGAATAGGAGCCTACGAGCAGTACTTC. Residues: CASSPRGIGAYEQYF.

In this sample, this clonotype turned up a few times. V usage is TRBV5-1 and J usage is TRBJ2-1; 11 bases match TRBD2. CDR3 length: 16 residues. From germline, CDR1 is SGHRS and CDR2 YFSETQ. V lost 3 bases, J lost 9 bases, and 11 bases stayed unmatched. For the CDR3, the DNA is TGCGCCAGCAGCTCCCTGCCTAGCGGGAGGCCGGCTGAGCAGTTCTTC. Encoded protein: CASSSLPSGRPAEQFF.

This clonotype was seen a few times. This chain links TRBV29-1 with TRBJ2-5; D is undetermined. This CDR3 is 12 amino acids long. Trimming shortened V by 6 bases and J by 4 bases, and 12 bases separated the two germline ends. Germline assignment: CDR1 SQVTM and CDR2 ANQGSEA. CDR3 nucleotide sequence: TGCAGCGTCACCAGGAGTGGAGAGACCCAGTACTTC. Its translation: CSVTRSGETQYF.

The CDR3 region is CSVVRGISDTQYF. The DNA of the CDR3 is TGCAGCGTTGTAAGGGGGATTTCAGATACGCAGTATTTT. This rearrangement joins TRBV29-1 to TRBJ2-3; D possibly corresponds to TRBD1 (6 bases). The V end was cut by 4 bases, the J end by 4 bases, with 12 bases between. Germline assignment: CDR1 SQVTM and CDR2 ANQGSEA. This CDR3 region has 13 residues.